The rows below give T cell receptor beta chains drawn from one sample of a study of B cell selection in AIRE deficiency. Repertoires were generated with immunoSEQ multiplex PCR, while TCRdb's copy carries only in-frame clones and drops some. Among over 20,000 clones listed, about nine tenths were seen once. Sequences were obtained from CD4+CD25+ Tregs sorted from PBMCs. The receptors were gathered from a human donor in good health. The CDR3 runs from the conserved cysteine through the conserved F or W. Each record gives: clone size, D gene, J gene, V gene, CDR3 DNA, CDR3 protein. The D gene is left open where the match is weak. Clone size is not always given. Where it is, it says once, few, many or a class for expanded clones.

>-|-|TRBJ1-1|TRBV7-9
TGTGCCAGCAGCTTATGGAACACTGAAGCTTTCTTT
CASSLWNTEAFF
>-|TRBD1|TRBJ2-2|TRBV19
TGTGCCAGTAGTATAGATTCCAGGGGGCGAGGGGAGCTGTTTTTT
CASSIDSRGRGELFF
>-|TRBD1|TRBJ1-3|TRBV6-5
TGTGCCAGCAGTTCCAGACAGGGGGCTGGAAACACCATATATTTT
CASSSRQGAGNTIYF
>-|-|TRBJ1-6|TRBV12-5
TGTGCTAGTGGGGGTTCACCCCTCCACTTT
CASGGSPLHF
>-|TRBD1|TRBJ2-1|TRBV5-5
TGTGCCAGCAGCCTGGACAGGGTGAATGAGCAGTTCTTC
CASSLDRVNEQFF
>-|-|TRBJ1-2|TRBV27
TGTGCCAGCAGAATTTCAGGGGTAGGAGGCTACACCTTC
CASRISGVGGYTF
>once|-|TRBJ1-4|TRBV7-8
TGTGCCAGCAGCTTAGCGCCGATTGGGGGCGGGAGTAATGAAAAACTGTTTTTT
CASSLAPIGGGSNEKLFF
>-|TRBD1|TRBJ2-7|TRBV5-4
TGTGCCAGCAGCCGAGAATCCGGGACAGGGAGGCACGAGCAGTACTTC
CASSRESGTGRHEQYF
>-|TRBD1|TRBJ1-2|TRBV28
TGTGCCAGCAGAACCACAGGGGAGCGCTATGGCTACACCTTC
CASRTTGERYGYTF
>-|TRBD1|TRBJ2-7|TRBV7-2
TGTGCCAGCAGCCAGGACAGGAGTTACGAGCAGTACTTC
CASSQDRSYEQYF
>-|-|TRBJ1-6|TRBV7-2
TGTGCCAGCAGCTTAATAGGGGGGCTTCGGGCACCCCTCCACTTT
CASSLIGGLRAPLHF
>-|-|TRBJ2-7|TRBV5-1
TGCGCCAGCAGCTTTTCGGGGGGCGACCCCTACGAGCAGTACTTC
CASSFSGGDPYEQYF
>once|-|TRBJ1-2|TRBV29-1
TGCAGCGCTCAGGCCCTAAGGAGTGGCTACACCTTC
CSAQALRSGYTF
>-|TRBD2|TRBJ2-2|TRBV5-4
TGTGCCAGCAGCCAGGGGACTAGCGGGGGCGGGGAGCTGTTTTTT
CASSQGTSGGGELFF
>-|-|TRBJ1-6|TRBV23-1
TGCGCCAGCCCTAGGGGCAGGTTGAGGAATTCACCCCTCCACTTT
CASPRGRLRNSPLHF
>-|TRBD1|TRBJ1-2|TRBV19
TGTGCCAGTAGTATGCGGGCAATGACAGGGACTCACTATGGCTACACCTTC
CASSMRAMTGTHYGYTF
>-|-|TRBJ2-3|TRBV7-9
TGTGCCAGCAGCTTGGGTCTAGCAGGGGGGTACGGCACAGATACGCAGTATTTT
CASSLGLAGGYGTDTQYF
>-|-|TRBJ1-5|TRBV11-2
TGTGCCAGCAGCTTAGGAGGAAGGGGCAATCAGCCCCAGCATTTT
CASSLGGRGNQPQHF
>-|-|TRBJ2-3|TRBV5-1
TGCGCCAGCAGCTCACAAGTCACAGATACGCAGTATTTT
CASSSQVTDTQYF
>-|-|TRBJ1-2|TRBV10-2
TGCGCCAGCAGTGATTCGTATGGCTACACCTTC
CASSDSYGYTF
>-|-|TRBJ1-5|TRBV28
TGTGCCAGCAGTTTTCGACAGGGCAATCAGCCCCAGCATTTT
CASSFRQGNQPQHF
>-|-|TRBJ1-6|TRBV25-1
TGTGCCAGCAGTGCAAGGGGTAGAAATTCACCCCTCCACTTT
CASSARGRNSPLHF
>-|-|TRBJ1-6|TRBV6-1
TGTGCCAGCAGTGAAGCGGATGGCGATCCCTATAATTCACCCCTCCACTTT
CASSEADGDPYNSPLHF
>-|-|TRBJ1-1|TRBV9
TGTGCCAGCAGCGGGGGTCCAGGGACCCTAATGAACACTGAAGCTTTCTTT
CASSGGPGTLMNTEAFF
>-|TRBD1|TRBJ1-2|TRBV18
TGTGCCAGCTCACCGCAGCAGGGGGTCGGAAATGGCTACACCTTC
CASSPQQGVGNGYTF
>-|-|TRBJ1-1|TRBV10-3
TGTGCCATCAGTGACAGGGGAGGCGCTGAAGCTTTCTTT
CAISDRGGAEAFF
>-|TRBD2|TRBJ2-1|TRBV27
TGTGCCAGCAGTTTATTACTGCTAGCGGGGGGAAAGGAGTTCTTC
CASSLLLLAGGKEFF
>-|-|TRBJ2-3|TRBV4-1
TGCGCCAGCAGCCAGGCAGCCACCACTAGCACAGATACGCAGTATTTT
CASSQAATTSTDTQYF
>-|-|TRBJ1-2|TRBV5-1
TGCGCCAGCAGCTCGACCGGGACAACCCTGGGAGGCTACACCTTC
CASSSTGTTLGGYTF
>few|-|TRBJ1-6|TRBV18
TGTGCCAGCTCCTCGGAGGATTCACCCCTCCACTTT
CASSSEDSPLHF
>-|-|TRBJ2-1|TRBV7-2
TGTGCCAGCAGCCAGTGGGGCAACAATGAGCAGTTCTTC
CASSQWGNNEQFF
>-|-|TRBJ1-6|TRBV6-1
TGTGCCAGCAGTGCTAAAAGAGGGGATTCACCCCTCCACTTT
CASSAKRGDSPLHF
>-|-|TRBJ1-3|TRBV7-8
TGTGCCAGCAGCTTAGAGGGAAACACCATATATTTT
CASSLEGNTIYF
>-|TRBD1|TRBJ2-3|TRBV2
TGTGCCAGCAGTGGGACAGGGGTCGGCACAGATACGCAGTATTTT
CASSGTGVGTDTQYF
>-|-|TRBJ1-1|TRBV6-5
TGTGCCAGCAGTTACTCGGGTATGCTTGGGGGCACTGAAGCTTTCTTT
CASSYSGMLGGTEAFF
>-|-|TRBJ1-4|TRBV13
TGTGCCAGCAGCTTACTTCGGGACACCGGGTCAGGTGAAAAACTGTTTTTT
CASSLLRDTGSGEKLFF
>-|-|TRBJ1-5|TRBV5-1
TGCGCCAGCAGCGTGACAGGTCCTGGCGAGCCCCAGCATTTT
CASSVTGPGEPQHF
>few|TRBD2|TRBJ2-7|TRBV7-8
TGTGCCAGCAGCTTACAAAGCGGGGCGCTATACGAGCAGTACTTC
CASSLQSGALYEQYF
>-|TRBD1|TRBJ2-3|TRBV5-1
TGCGCCAGCAGCTTAGGAACAGGGGCGGGTGATACGCAGTATTTT
CASSLGTGAGDTQYF
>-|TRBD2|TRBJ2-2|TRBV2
TGTGCCAGCAGGGGGACTAGCGGGGGAACCGGGGAGCTGTTTTTT
CASRGTSGGTGELFF
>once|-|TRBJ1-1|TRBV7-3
TGTGCCAGCAGCTTAGCGGGCACAGGAAACATGAACACTGAAGCTTTCTTT
CASSLAGTGNMNTEAFF
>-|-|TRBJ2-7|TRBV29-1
TGCAGCGTTGGTGGGGGGAACGACGAGCAGTACTTC
CSVGGGNDEQYF
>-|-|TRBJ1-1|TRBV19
TGTGCCAGTAGTATAATAGGGGGGAACACTGAAGCTTTCTTT
CASSIIGGNTEAFF
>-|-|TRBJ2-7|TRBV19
TGTGCCAGTAGTGGCGTATACACAGTGTTCTACGAGCAGTACTTC
CASSGVYTVFYEQYF
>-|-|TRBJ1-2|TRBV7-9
TGTGCCAGCAGCTTAGGACAGAAACTATATGGCTACACCTTC
CASSLGQKLYGYTF
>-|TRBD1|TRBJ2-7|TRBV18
TGTGCCAGCTCACCCGACAGGGTCTACGAGCAGTACTTC
CASSPDRVYEQYF
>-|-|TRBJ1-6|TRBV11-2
TGTGCCAGCAGCGGGGGGGGGAGCTCCTATAATTCACCCCTCCACTTT
CASSGGGSSYNSPLHF
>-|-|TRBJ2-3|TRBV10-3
TGTGCCATCAGTGCCAGGGACACAGATACGCAGTATTTT
CAISARDTDTQYF
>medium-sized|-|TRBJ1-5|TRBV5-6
TGTGCCAGCAGCTTCCGTTGGGGTGGCAATCAGCCCCAGCATTTT
CASSFRWGGNQPQHF
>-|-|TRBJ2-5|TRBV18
TGTGCCAGCTCACCGGCCTTATTAGAGACCCAGTACTTC
CASSPALLETQYF
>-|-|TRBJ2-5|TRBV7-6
TGTGCCAGCAGCTTAGTTCCTAGCGCAGACTTTTGGACCCAGTACTTC
CASSLVPSADFWTQYF
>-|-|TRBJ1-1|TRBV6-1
TGTGCCAGCAGTGTCGACACGAACACTGAAGCTTTCTTT
CASSVDTNTEAFF
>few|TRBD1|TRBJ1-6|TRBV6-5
TGTGCCAGCACCCAAACAGGGGACTCACCCCTCCACTTT
CASTQTGDSPLHF
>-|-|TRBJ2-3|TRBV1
TGCACCAGCAGCCAAGATGGACAGGGACACCCTTACACAGATACGCAGTATTTT
CTSSQDGQGHPYTDTQYF
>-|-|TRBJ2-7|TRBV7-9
TGTGCCAGCAGCGACCGATACGAGCAGTACTTC
CASSDRYEQYF
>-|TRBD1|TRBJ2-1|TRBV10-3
TGTGCCATCAGGGAACCGGGACAGGGGATAAATGAGCAGTTCTTC
CAIREPGQGINEQFF
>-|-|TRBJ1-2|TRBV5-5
TGTGCCAGCGCACCCTTAGCCGGATTTGGCTACACCTTC
CASAPLAGFGYTF
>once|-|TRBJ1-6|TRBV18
TGTGCCAGCAAGGACGGATTCTACTCCTATAATTCACCCCTCCACTTT
CASKDGFYSYNSPLHF
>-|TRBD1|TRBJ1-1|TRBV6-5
TGTGCCACGACCAGGGGGAAGGACACTGAAGCTTTCTTT
CATTRGKDTEAFF
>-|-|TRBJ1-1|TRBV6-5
TGTGCCAGCAGTTATTGGGTCTTGAACACTGAAGCTTTCTTT
CASSYWVLNTEAFF